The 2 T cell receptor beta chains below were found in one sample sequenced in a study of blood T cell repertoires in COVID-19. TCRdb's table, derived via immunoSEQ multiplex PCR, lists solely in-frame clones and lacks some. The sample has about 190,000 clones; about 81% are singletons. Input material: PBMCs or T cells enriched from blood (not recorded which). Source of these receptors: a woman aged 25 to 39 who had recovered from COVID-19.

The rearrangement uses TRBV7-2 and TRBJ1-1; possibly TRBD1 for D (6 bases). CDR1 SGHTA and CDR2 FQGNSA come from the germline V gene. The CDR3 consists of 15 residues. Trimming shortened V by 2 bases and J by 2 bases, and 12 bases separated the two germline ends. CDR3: CASSLLGTSNTEAFF. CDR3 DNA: TGTGCCAGCAGCTTATTGGGGACAAGCAACACTGAAGCTTTCTTT.

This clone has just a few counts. In DNA, the CDR3 is TGTGCCAGCAGAGACACCCCGTGGAGGGAGCAGTACTTC. It codes for CASRDTPWREQYF. The chain recombines TRBV12-3 or TRBV12-4 with TRBJ2-7, with TRBD2 as a possible D gene (5 bases). The CDR3 covers 13 residues. Trimming shortened V by 6 bases and J by 7 bases, and 16 bases separated the two germline ends.